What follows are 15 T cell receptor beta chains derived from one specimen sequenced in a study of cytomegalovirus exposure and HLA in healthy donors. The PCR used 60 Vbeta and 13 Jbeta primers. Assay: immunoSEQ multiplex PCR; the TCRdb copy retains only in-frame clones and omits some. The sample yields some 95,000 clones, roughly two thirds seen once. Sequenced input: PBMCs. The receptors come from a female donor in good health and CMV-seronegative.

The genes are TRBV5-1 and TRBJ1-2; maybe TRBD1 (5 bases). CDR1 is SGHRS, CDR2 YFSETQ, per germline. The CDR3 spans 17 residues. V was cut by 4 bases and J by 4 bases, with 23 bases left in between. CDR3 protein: CASSPQNLRKGLYGYTF. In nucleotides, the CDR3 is TGCGCCAGCAGCCCCCAGAACCTTCGGAAGGGACTCTATGGCTACACCTTC.

The CDR3: CASREDTSNYGYTF. CDR3 sequence (DNA): TGTGCCAGCAGAGAGGACACATCTAACTATGGCTACACCTTC. This chain links TRBV2 with TRBJ1-2; D may be TRBD1 (5 bases). Per the germline V gene, CDR1 is SNHLY and CDR2 is FYNNEI. The CDR3 has 14 amino acids. V was trimmed by 6 bases and J by 0 bases, leaving 11 bases between them.

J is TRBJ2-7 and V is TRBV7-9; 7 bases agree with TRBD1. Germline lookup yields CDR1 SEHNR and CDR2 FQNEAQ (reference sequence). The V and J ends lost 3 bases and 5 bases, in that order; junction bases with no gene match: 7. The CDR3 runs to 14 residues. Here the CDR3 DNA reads TGTGCCAGCAGCTTCCTCACAGGGGCCGACGAGCAGTACTTC. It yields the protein CASSFLTGADEQYF. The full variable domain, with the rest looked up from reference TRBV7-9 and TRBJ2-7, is DTGVSQNPRHKITKRGQNVTFRCDPISEHNRLYWYRQTLGQGPEFLTYFQNEAQLEKSRLLSDRFSAERPKGSFSTLEIQRTEQGDSAMYLCASSFLTGADEQYFGPGTRLTVT.

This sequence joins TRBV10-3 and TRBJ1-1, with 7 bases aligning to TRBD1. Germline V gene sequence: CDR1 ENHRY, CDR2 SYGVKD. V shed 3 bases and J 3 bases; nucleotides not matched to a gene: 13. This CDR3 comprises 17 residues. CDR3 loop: CAISEPAGGPRDTEAFF. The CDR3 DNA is TGTGCCATCAGTGAACCCGCAGGGGGTCCGCGGGACACTGAAGCTTTCTTT.

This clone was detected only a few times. CDR3 loop: CASNSGQYNQPQHF. Written as DNA, the CDR3 is TGTGCCAGCAACTCCGGACAGTATAATCAGCCCCAGCATTTT. The rearrangement links TRBV9 to TRBJ1-5; D perhaps matches TRBD1 (6 bases). CDR1 SGDLS and CDR2 YYNGEE come from the germline V gene. With 6 bases removed from V and 4 bases from J, the gap between germline ends came to 14 bases. This CDR3 comprises 14 residues.

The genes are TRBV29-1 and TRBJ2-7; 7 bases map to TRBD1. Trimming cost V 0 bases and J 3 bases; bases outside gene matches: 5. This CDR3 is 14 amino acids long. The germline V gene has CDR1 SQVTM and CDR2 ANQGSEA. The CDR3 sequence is CSVEDGAGGYEQYF. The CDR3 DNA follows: TGCAGCGTTGAAGATGGGGCAGGGGGCTACGAGCAGTACTTC.

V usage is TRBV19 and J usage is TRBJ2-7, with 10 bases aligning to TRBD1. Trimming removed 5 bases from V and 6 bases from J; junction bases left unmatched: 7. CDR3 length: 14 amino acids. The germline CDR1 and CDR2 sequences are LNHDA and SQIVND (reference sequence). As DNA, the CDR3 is TGTGCCAGTAGTGGCCGGGACAGGGGCCCCGAGCAGTACTTC. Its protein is CASSGRDRGPEQYF.

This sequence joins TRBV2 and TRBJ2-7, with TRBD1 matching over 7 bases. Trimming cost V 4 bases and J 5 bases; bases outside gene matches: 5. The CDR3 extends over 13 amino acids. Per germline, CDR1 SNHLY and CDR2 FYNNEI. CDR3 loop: CASSGQGNNEQYF. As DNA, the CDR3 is TGTGCCAGCAGTGGACAGGGAAACAACGAGCAGTACTTC. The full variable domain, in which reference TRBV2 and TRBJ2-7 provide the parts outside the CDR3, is EPEVTQTPSHQVTQMGQEVILRCVPISNHLYFYWYRQILGQKVEFLVSFYNNEISEKSEIFDDQFSVERPDGSNFTLKIRSTKLEDSAMYFCASSGQGNNEQYFGPGTRLTVT.

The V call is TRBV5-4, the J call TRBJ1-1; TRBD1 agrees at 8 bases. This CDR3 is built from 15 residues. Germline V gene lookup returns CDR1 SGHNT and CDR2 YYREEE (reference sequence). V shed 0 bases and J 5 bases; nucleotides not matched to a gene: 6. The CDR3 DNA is TGTGCCAGCAGCTTGGCCCAGGGGGCCGGTACTGAAGCTTTCTTT. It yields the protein CASSLAQGAGTEAFF.

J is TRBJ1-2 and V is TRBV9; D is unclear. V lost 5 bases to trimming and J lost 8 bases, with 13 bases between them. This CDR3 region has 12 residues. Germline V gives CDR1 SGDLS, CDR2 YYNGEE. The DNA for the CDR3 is TGTGCCAGCAGGTCCCTAGAGGGCGGCTACACCTTC. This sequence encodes CASRSLEGGYTF.

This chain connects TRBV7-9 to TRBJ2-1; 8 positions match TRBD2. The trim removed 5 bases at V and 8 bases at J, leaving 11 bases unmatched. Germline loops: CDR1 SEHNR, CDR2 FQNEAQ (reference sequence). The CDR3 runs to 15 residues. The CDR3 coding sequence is TGTGCCAGCAGCCCACCCGGGACTAGTATCGATGAGCAGTTCTTC. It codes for CASSPPGTSIDEQFF.

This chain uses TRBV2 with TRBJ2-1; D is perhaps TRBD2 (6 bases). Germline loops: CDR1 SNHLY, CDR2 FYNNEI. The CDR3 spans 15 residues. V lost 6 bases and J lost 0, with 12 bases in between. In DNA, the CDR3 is TGTGCCAGCAGGCCGGGACTGAGCTCCTACAATGAGCAGTTCTTC. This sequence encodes CASRPGLSSYNEQFF.

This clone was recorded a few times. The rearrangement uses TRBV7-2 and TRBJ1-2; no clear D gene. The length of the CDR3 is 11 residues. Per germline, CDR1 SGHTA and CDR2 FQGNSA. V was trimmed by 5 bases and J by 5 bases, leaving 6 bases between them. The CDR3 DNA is TGTGCCAGCAGCCCCACATATGGCTACACCTTC. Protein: CASSPTYGYTF. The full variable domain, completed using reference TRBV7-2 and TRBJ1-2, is GAGVSQSPSNKVTEKGKDVELRCDPISGHTALYWYRQSLGQGLEFLIYFQGNSAPDKSGLPSDRFSAERTGGSVSTLTIQRTQQEDSAVYLCASSPTYGYTFGSGTRLTVV.

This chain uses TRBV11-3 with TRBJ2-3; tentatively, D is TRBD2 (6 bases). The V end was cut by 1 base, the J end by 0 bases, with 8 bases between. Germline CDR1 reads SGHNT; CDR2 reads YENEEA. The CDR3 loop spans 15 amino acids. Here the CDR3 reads CASSLVRGSTDTQYF. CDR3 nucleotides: TGTGCCAGCAGCTTAGTTCGGGGGAGCACAGATACGCAGTATTTT.

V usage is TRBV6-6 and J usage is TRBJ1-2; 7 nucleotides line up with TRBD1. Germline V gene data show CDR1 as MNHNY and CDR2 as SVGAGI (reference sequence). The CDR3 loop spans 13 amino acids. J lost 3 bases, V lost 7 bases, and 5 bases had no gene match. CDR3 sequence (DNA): TGTGCCAGCACCCGACAGGGAGACTATGGCTACACCTTC. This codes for CASTRQGDYGYTF.